This section outlines one T cell receptor beta chain sequence together with its context. The data are from a study of T cell responses to AZD1222 COVID-19 vaccine. Germline-derived CDR1 and CDR2 are LGHDT and YNNKEL (reference sequence). This CDR3 is 15 amino acids long. Trimming took 5 bases from V and 4 from J, leaving 17 bases between them. Produced via immunoSEQ multiplex PCR; TCRdb's table is partial and in-frame only. The sample includes tens of thousands of clones, 89% of them seen just once. Source: peripheral blood, taken 28 days after the second AZD1222 dose. This clonotype was sampled from an adult who received the AZD1222 COVID-19 vaccine. This chain links TRBV3-1 (or the pseudogene TRBV3-2) with TRBJ1-2; D perhaps matches TRBD1 (5 bases). The CDR3 is CASSISGTPIYGYTF. As DNA, the CDR3 is TGTGCCAGCAGCATATCCGGGACTCCCATCTATGGCTACACCTTC.